The clone carrying this TCR beta chain occurred a few times. These data belong to a study of T cells in Graves' hyperthyroidism and ophthalmopathy. Germline V gene data show CDR1 as SGHTA and CDR2 as FQGNSA. Deletions cut 2 bases from V and 2 bases from J, with 10 bases between. The CDR3 runs 15 residues. Authors of the study amplified TCR beta CDR3 regions from RNA transcripts. HTBI primers were the set used in a first-round RT-PCR of the TCR CDR3. Each CDR3 protein gets one entry after TCRdb re-called the multiplex PCR reads with MiXCR. Among about 460,000 distinct CDR3 sequences listed, approximately 22% were seen once.

This sequence was found in a woman between 65 and 79 years old with Graves' ophthalmopathy. The rearrangement links TRBV7-2 to TRBJ1-3; D gene uncertain. The sequenced sample was blood. The CDR3 loop reads CASSLRGPTGNTIYF. DNA for the CDR3: TGTGCCAGCAGCTTACGCGGGCCGACTGGAAACACCATATATTTT.